This T cell receptor beta chain was recorded in a study of CD8+CD57+ T cells in acquired aplastic anemia. Deletions cut 3 bases from V and 0 bases from J, with 20 bases between. This CDR3 contains 19 residues. Looked up from germline, CDR1 is KGHDR and CDR2 is SFDVKD. Investigators profiled TCR beta VDJ and CDR3 from genomic DNA template. Each CDR3 protein is one row after TCRdb ran MiXCR on the reads. The sample lists about 190,000 distinct CDR3 sequences, around 66% occurring once. The sequence derives from a human donor with severe aplastic anemia or a healthy control (not recorded which). Sequences were obtained from sorted CD4+, CD8+, or CD8+CD57+ T cells (not recorded which) from PBMCs. This sequence joins TRBV24-1 and TRBJ1-3; possible D gene TRBD1, 5 bases. The CDR3: CATSDRGLTDRFSGNTIYF. The CDR3 nucleotides are TGTGCCACCAGTGATAGGGGCCTAACAGATAGATTCTCTGGAAACACCATATATTTT.